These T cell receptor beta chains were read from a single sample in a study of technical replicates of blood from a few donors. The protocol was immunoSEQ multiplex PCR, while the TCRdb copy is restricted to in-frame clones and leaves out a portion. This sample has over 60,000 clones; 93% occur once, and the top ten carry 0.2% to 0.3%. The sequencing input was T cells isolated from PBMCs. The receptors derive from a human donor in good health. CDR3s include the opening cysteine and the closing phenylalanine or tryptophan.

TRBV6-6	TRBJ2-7	CASSPGLGGYYEQYF
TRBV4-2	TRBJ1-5	CASSQQGQPQHF
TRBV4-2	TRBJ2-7	CASRDQGAGSYEQYF
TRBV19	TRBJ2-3	CASSIDPPFGRLTDTQYF
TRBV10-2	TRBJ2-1	CASSESPPGGYNEQFF
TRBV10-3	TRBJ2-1	CAISESSTGDVEQFF
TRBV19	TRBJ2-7	CASSSGQGSYEQYF
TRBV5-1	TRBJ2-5	CASSLTSVSQKTQYF
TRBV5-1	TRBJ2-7	CASSTSGTDSYEQYF
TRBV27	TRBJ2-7	CASSAYPTGDEQYF
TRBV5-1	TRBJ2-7	CASTFEAGTSISYEQYF
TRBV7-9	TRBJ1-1	CASSPRTGGSNTEAFF
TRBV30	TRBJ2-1	CAWSYPTSGLVVNEQFF
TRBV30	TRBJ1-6	CAWSVVGQGYSPLHF
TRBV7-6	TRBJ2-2	CASSLYGTGELFF
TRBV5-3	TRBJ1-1	CARGLEKTGGENTEAFF
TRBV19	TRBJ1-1	CASSFGGSATEAFF
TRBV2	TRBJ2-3	CASSGQANTQYF
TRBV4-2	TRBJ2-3	CASSQGALEGDTQYF
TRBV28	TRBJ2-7	CASSLFPRGSGLPYEQYF
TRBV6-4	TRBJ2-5	CASSDSDTGTQYF
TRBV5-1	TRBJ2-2	CASSIRPGTSGGDTGELFF
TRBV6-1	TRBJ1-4	CATRTGQATNEKLFF
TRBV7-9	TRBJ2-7	CASSLVTTVTYEQYF
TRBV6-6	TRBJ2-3	CASSYASGITDTQYF
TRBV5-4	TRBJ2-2	CASSLGERLTGELFF
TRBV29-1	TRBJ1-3	CSASTGQGSGNTIYF
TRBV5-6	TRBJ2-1	CASSFGDQRDPEQFF
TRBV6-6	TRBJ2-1	CASRPTGTRGNEQFF
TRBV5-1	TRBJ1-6	CASRGTGSAEAHSPLHF
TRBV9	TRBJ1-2	CASSLRLGEDSYNYGYTF
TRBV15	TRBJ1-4	CATSRDRGREKLFF
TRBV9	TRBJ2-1	CASSVDSSNEQFF
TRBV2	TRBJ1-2	CASRRVGRGYTF
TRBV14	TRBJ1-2	CASSQAFGQGYGYTF
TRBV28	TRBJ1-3	CASSDKKARTGNTIYF
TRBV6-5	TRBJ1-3	CASTTGGTGNTIYF
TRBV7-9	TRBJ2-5	CASSLEGAGEETQYF
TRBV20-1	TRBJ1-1	CSSFGGTEAFF
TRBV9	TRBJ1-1	CASSTGQTMNTEAFF
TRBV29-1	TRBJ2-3	CSVEASGGITDTQYF
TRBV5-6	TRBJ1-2	CASSLGTGAYTF
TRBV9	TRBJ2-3	CASSVSPSGGTDTQYF
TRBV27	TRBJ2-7	CASSLGTGGHDEQYF
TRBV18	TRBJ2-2	CASSPYTGAGELFF
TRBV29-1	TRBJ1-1	CSVARRLNTEAFF